This T cell receptor (beta chain) originates from a study of a mutant IDH1 vaccine in newly diagnosed glioma. The wider study: First vaccine doses came 4-6 weeks after radiotherapy alone, or with temozolomide cycles. Previous care, which was radiotherapy, temozolomide, or both, most often involved both.

The CDR3 sequence is 13 residues long. V was cut by 6 bases and J by 0 bases, with 4 bases left in between. Germline CDR1 SGHRS, CDR2 YFSETQ. Concerning this clone: The antigen is not known.

The sample's time point: week 11, during vaccination. In the vaccine, a single dose held 300 ug of the mutant IDH1 20-mer peptide, along with topical imiquimod. Those who donated had recent WHO grade 3 or 4 IDH1-mutant, ATRX-lost astrocytomas. The repertoire was sequenced with immunoSEQ multiplex PCR; TCRdb's copy has only in-frame clones and lacks some. The sample carries some 30,000 clones, around 91% recorded once. Study observations and caveats: Of the patients, 80% to 95% had vaccine-induced immune responses.

The receptor comes from a man younger than 35 with glioma. The chain recombines TRBV5-1 with TRBJ2-6, with D uncertain. The sample in question was PBMCs, obtained from a glioma patient whose treatment included an IDH1 peptide vaccine. Here the CDR3 DNA reads TGCGCCAGCAAGAGCTCTGGGGCCAACGTCCTGACTTTC. It translates to CASKSSGANVLTF.